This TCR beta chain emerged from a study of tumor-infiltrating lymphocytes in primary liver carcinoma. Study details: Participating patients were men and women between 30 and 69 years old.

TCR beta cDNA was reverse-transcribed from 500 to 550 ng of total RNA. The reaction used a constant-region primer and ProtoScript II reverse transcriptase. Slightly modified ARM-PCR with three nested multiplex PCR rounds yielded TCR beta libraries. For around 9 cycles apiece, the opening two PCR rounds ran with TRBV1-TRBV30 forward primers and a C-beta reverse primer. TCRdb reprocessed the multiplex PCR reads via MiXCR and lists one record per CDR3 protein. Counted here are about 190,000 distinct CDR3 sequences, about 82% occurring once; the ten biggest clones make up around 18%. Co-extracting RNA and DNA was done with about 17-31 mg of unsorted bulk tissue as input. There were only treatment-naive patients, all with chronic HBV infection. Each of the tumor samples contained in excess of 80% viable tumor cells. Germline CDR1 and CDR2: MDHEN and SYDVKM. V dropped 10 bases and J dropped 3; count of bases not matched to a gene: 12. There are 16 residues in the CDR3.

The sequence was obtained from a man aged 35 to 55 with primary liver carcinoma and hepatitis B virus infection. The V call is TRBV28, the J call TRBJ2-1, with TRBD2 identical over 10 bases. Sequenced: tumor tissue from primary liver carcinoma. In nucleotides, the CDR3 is TGTGCCACCATACACCCGGAGCGGGGGGGCTACAATGAGCAGTTCTTC. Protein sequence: CATIHPERGGYNEQFF. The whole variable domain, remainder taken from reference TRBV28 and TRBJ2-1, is DVKVTQSSRYLVKRTGEKVFLECVQDMDHENMFWYRQDPGLGLRLIYFSYDVKMKEKGDIPEGYSVSREKKERFSLILESASTNQTSMYLCATIHPERGGYNEQFFGPGTRLTVL.